The 22 T cell receptor beta chains below were found in one sample sequenced in a study of T-cell memory formation after mild COVID-19. TCRdb reanalysed the 5' RACE reads using MiXCR and keeps one entry per CDR3 protein. This table has around 320,000 distinct CDR3 sequences, around 28% appearing once. Sequencing was done on a sample of PBMCs or a T cell subset sorted from them (not recorded which). These receptors were collected from an adult woman who had mild COVID-19 (a few samples of this study predate the infection). Cell type and time point are not known.

This clonotype was seen more than once but under ten times. The chain couples TRBV7-9 to TRBJ2-2; D is possibly TRBD2 (6 bases). V dropped 5 bases and J dropped 6 bases, with 13 bases sitting between them. Germline loops: CDR1 SEHNR, CDR2 FQNEAQ (reference sequence). The CDR3 loop spans 14 amino acids. The CDR3 region is CASSLRRESGELFF. The CDR3 DNA reads as TGTGCCAGCAGCCTCAGGCGGGAATCCGGGGAGCTGTTTTTT.

This chain links TRBV14 with TRBJ2-5, with 10 bases aligning to TRBD2. CDR1 is SGHDN, CDR2 FVKESK, per germline. J gave up 4 bases and V 1 base, and 12 bases lay outside the gene matches. CDR3 length equals 18 residues. CDR3 region: CASSQGPFVAGGGETQYF. The CDR3 DNA reads as TGTGCCAGCAGCCAAGGCCCTTTTGTAGCGGGAGGAGGAGAGACCCAGTACTTC.

This clonotype was observed a handful of times. V gene TRBV7-2 combines with J gene TRBJ2-3, with D perhaps TRBD2 (6 bases). The CDR3 runs 15 residues. Germline V CDR1 and CDR2: SGHTA, FQGNSA. V was shortened by 3 bases and J by 4 bases, with 14 bases between the two germline ends. This CDR3 is CASSFLAGSADTQYF. CDR3 coding DNA: TGTGCCAGCAGCTTTCTGGCGGGGAGCGCAGATACGCAGTATTTT.

This chain links TRBV15 with TRBJ1-2; D unresolved. The germline CDR1 and CDR2 sequences are LNHNV and YYDKDF (reference sequence). This CDR3 comprises 12 residues. Trimming took off 1 base at V and 5 bases at J, with 5 bases between the two ends. CDR3: CATSRANYGYTF. The CDR3 DNA follows: TGTGCCACCAGCAGAGCGAATTATGGCTACACCTTC.

This clonotype appeared a few times. The chain links TRBV29-1 to TRBJ2-2, with D unclear. Germline loops: CDR1 SQVTM, CDR2 ANQGSEA. Between the trimmed V and J ends, which lost 8 bases and 6 bases, there was a span of 16 bases. The CDR3 is 13 residues long. The CDR3 spells CSFPDAGSGELFF. The CDR3 nucleotides read TGCAGCTTTCCAGACGCAGGTTCCGGGGAGCTGTTTTTT.

The chain has TRBV3-1 and TRBJ1-5; D gene ambiguous. V lost 1 base and J lost 7, with 11 bases in between. There are 14 residues in the CDR3. Per the germline V gene, CDR1 is LGHDT and CDR2 is YNNKEL (reference sequence). As DNA, the CDR3 is TGTGCCAGCAGCCAAGCAAGTTCCAACCAGCCCCAGCATTTT. Translated: CASSQASSNQPQHF.

A note on this clonotype: One end of the junction does not line up with germline, which may come from a read error. J is TRBJ2-7 and V is TRBV7-9; the match to TRBD1 covers 8 bases. This CDR3 is 11 amino acids long. Looked up from germline, CDR1 is SEHNR and CDR2 is FQNEAQ (reference sequence). CDR3 region: CASSSWDRRVF. In DNA, the CDR3 is TGTGCCAGCAGCTCGTGGGACAGGCGCGTCTTC. Together with reference TRBV7-9 and TRBJ2-7, the CDR3 gives the full variable domain: DTGVSQNPRHKITKRGQNVTFRCDPISEHNRLYWYRQTLGQGPEFLTYFQNEAQLEKSRLLSDRFSAERPKGSFSTLEIQRTEQGDSAMYLCASSSWDRRVFGPGTRLTVT.

This chain joins TRBV9 and TRBJ1-2; 10 bases are a match to TRBD1. V lost 4 bases to trimming and J lost 4 bases; unmatched junction nucleotides: 10. This CDR3 has 16 amino acids. Germline CDR1 reads SGDLS; CDR2 reads YYNGEE. The CDR3 nucleotides are TGTGCCAGCAGCCCACTCCTGGACAGGGGGGTCTATGGCTACACCTTC. Amino acid sequence: CASSPLLDRGVYGYTF.

V usage is TRBV3-1 and J usage is TRBJ1-2; perhaps TRBD1 as D (5 bases). There are 17 residues in the CDR3. Germline lookup yields CDR1 LGHDT and CDR2 YNNKEL (reference sequence). V lost 0 bases and J lost 3, with 17 bases in between. The DNA of the CDR3 is TGTGCCAGCAGCCAAGACTCTCTTCCGGGGCCCGACTATGGCTACACCTTC. This translates into CASSQDSLPGPDYGYTF.

This clonotype has just a few counts. J is TRBJ1-1 and V is TRBV3-1; unclear D gene. Germline CDR1 is LGHDT and CDR2 is YNNKEL (reference sequence). V was clipped by 4 bases and J by 7 bases, with 16 bases between them. This CDR3 contains 14 residues. Here the CDR3 reads CASSRQADTFEAFF. The CDR3 DNA reads TGTGCCAGCAGCCGTCAAGCCGACACGTTTGAAGCTTTCTTT.

The V call is TRBV18, the J call TRBJ2-1, with D possibly called TRBD1 or TRBD2 (5 bases each). The ends were cut back, 3 bases at V and 8 bases at J, with 17 bases in the middle. Germline lookup yields CDR1 KGHSH and CDR2 LQKENI. The CDR3 covers 15 residues. The CDR3 nucleotides read TGTGCCAGCTCACCTGGGACCAGAGGGCCGTATGAGCAGTTCTTC. Encoded protein: CASSPGTRGPYEQFF.

The J gene is TRBJ2-1, the V gene TRBV15, with 14 bases that match TRBD2. The length of the CDR3 is 15 residues. After removal of 6 bases from V and 7 bases from J, the junction contained 5 bases not matched to a gene. From germline, CDR1 is LNHNV and CDR2 YYDKDF (reference sequence). CDR3 loop: CATSRLAGGRNEQFF. For the CDR3, the DNA is TGTGCCACCAGTCGACTAGCGGGAGGGCGGAATGAGCAGTTCTTC.

This clonotype has more than one count but fewer than ten. The genes are TRBV12-3 or TRBV12-4 and TRBJ2-7; D is possibly TRBD2 (6 bases). This CDR3 has 14 residues. V was cut by 3 bases and J by 4 bases, with 13 bases left in between. The CDR3 protein is CASSFFGSGYEQYF. DNA of the CDR3: TGTGCCAGCAGTTTCTTTGGGAGCGGGTACGAGCAGTACTTC.

This clonotype was seen only a few times. V is TRBV6-5 and J is TRBJ2-1; the match to TRBD2 covers 10 bases. The CDR3 has 17 residues. CDR1 and CDR2 (germline): MNHEY, SVGAGI. V was pared by 6 bases and J by 4 bases, with 12 bases of the junction left unmatched. CDR3: CASSRIPIAGGYNEQFF. CDR3 DNA sequence: TGTGCCAGCAGCAGAATCCCCATAGCGGGAGGTTACAATGAGCAGTTCTTC.

This chain joins TRBV7-9 and TRBJ2-3; D is uncertain. CDR3 length: 14 residues. Germline V gene sequence: CDR1 SEHNR, CDR2 FQNEAQ (reference sequence). Between the trimmed V and J ends, which lost 6 bases and 4 bases, there was a span of 14 bases. Written as DNA, the CDR3 is TGTGCCAGCAGTCGGCTCCTGGCGGCAGATACGCAGTATTTT. This codes for CASSRLLAADTQYF.

The chain combines TRBV7-3 with TRBJ2-7; 8 bases agree with TRBD1. Per the germline V gene, CDR1 is SGHTA and CDR2 is FQGTGA. There are 15 residues in the CDR3. With V trimmed by 5 bases and J by 2 bases, 8 bases remained unmatched. In DNA, the CDR3 is TGTGCCAGCAGCCTTTGGACAGGGCCCACCTACGAGCAGTACTTC. This sequence encodes CASSLWTGPTYEQYF.

The chain couples TRBV6-5 to TRBJ2-7; possibly TRBD2 for D (6 bases). Deletions cut 7 bases from V and 7 bases from J, with 20 bases between. CDR1 and CDR2 (germline): MNHEY, SVGAGI. This CDR3 has 14 residues. CDR3 sequence reads: CASTTGGGALEQYF. In DNA form, the CDR3 reads TGTGCCAGCACCACAGGCGGAGGGGCCCTTGAGCAGTACTTC.

A few counts support this clonotype. The CDR3 DNA is TGCGCCAGCAGCTTGGCCGACAGTCACTCAGATACGCAGTATTTT. It codes for CASSLADSHSDTQYF. The genes are TRBV5-1 and TRBJ2-3; D perhaps matches TRBD1 (5 bases). This CDR3 comprises 15 residues. Germline V lookup: CDR1 SGHRS, CDR2 YFSETQ. The V gene lost 0 bases and the J gene lost 4 bases, with 12 bases spanning the gap.

In its sample, this clonotype was seen a few times. The CDR3 DNA is TGTGCCAGCAGCCTTAGCGGGAGGGTCTACGAGCAGTACTTC. Residues: CASSLSGRVYEQYF. The V gene is TRBV7-9, the J gene TRBJ2-7; 11 nucleotides align to TRBD2. Germline CDR1 and CDR2: SEHNR and FQNEAQ (reference sequence). The J segment lost 3 bases and the V segment lost 5 bases, leaving 3 bases of the junction unmatched. The CDR3 runs to 14 residues.

In this sample, this clonotype turned up a few times. The chain has TRBV4-2 and TRBJ2-7; TRBD1 is a possible D gene (5 bases). Germline assignment: CDR1 LGHNA and CDR2 YNFKEQ. V was cut by 0 bases and J by 6 bases, with 6 bases left in between. The CDR3 length is 12 residues. Here the CDR3 reads CASSQDRGEQYF. For the CDR3, the DNA is TGTGCCAGCAGCCAAGATAGGGGCGAGCAGTACTTC.

V gene TRBV6-6 combines with J gene TRBJ2-5; D gene uncertain. The CDR3 consists of 10 residues. The V end was cut by 8 bases, the J end by 4 bases, with 5 bases between. The germline V gene has CDR1 MNHNY and CDR2 SVGAGI (reference sequence). The DNA of the CDR3 is TGTGCCAGCGGTCGAGAGACCCAGTACTTC. It encodes CASGRETQYF.

V and J are TRBV3-1 and TRBJ2-1, with TRBD1 matching 7 bases. The CDR3 spans 16 residues. Germline lookup yields CDR1 LGHDT and CDR2 YNNKEL (reference sequence). The trim removed 3 bases at V and 8 bases at J, leaving 13 bases unmatched. CDR3 nucleotides: TGTGCCAGCAGCCAGGGACAGTCACTCGTTCTAGATGAGCAGTTCTTC. Protein: CASSQGQSLVLDEQFF.